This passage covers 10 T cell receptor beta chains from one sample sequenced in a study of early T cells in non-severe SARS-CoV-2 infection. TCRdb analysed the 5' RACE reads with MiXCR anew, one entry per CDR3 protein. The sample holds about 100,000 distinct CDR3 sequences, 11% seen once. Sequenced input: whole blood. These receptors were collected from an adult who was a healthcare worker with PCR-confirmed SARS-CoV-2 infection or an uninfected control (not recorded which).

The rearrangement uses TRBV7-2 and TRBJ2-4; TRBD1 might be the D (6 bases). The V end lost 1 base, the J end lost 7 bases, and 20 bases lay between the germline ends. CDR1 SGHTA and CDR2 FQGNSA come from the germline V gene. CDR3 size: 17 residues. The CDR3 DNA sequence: TGTGCCAGCAGCTTAGTAGGCGGGTCAGGGGTTTCGAACATTCAGTACTTC. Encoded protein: CASSLVGGSGVSNIQYF.

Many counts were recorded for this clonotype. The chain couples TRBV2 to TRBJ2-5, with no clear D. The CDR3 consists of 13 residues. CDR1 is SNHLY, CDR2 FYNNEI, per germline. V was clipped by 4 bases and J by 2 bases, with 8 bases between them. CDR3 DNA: TGTGCCAGCAGTGGGGTTAAACAAGAGACCCAGTACTTC. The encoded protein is CASSGVKQETQYF.

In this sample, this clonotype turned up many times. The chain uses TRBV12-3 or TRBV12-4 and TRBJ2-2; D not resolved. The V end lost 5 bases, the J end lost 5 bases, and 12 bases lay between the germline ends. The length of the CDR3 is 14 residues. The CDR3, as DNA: TGTGCCAGCAGTCCACTAAGGGTTACCGGGGAGCTGTTTTTT. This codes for CASSPLRVTGELFF.

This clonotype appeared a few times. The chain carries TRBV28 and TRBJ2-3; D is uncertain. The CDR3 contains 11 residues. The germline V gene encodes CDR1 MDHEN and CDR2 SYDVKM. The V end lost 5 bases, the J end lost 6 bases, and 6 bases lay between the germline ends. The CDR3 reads CASSNWDTQYF. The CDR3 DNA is TGTGCCAGCAGTAATTGGGATACGCAGTATTTT.

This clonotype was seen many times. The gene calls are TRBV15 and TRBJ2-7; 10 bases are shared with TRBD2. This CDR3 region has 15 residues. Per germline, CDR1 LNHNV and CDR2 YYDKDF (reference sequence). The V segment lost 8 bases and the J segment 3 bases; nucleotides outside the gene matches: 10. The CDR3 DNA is TGTGCCACCTTCGGGTCGGCTAGCGGGGGCTACGAGCAGTACTTC. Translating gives CATFGSASGGYEQYF. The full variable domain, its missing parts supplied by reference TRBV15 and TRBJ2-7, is DAMVIQNPRYQVTQFGKPVTLSCSQTLNHNVMYWYQQKSSQAPKLLFHYYDKDFNNEADTPDNFQSRRPNTSFCFLDIRSPGLGDTAMYLCATFGSASGGYEQYFGPGTRLTVT.

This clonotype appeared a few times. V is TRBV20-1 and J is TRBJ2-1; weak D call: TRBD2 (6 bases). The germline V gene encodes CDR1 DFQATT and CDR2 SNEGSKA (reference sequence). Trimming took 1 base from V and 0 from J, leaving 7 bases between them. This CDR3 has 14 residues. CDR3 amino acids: CSARAGDSYNEQFF. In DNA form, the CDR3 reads TGCAGTGCTAGAGCGGGAGACTCCTACAATGAGCAGTTCTTC.

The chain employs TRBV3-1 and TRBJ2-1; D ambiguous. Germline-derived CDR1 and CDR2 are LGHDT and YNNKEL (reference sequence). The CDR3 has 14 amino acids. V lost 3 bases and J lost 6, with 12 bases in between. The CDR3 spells CASSHSTPTNEQFF. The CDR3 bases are TGTGCCAGCAGCCACTCGACCCCGACCAATGAGCAGTTCTTC.

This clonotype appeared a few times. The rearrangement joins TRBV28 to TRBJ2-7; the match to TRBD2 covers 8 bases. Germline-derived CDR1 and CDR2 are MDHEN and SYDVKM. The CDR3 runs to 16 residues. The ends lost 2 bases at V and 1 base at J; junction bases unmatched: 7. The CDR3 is CASSLAAGGLSYEQYF. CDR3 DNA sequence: TGTGCCAGCAGTTTAGCGGCGGGAGGTCTATCCTACGAGCAGTACTTC.

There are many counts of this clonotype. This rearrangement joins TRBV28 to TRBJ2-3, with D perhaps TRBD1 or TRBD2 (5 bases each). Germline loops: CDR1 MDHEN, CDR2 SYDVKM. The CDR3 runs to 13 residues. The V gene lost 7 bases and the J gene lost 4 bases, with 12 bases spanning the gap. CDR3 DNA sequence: TGTGCCAGCAAGCGGCAGGGATCAGATACGCAGTATTTT. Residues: CASKRQGSDTQYF.

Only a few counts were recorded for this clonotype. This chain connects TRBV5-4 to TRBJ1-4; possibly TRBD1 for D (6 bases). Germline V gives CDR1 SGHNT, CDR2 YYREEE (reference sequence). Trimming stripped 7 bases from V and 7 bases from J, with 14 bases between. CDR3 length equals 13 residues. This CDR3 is CASRGAGSEKLFF. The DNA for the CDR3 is TGTGCCAGCCGGGGGGCCGGATCTGAAAAACTGTTTTTT.